The next 23 T cell receptor beta chains were all read from a single sample in a study of beta chain features in type 1 diabetes. As every portion of the isolated RNA was reverse transcribed, the sequencing read expressed TCRB transcripts. Repertoires were generated with immunoSEQ multiplex PCR, while TCRdb's copy carries only in-frame clones and drops some. The sample lists 150,000 to 190,000 clones; 11% were seen once. Sequenced sample: central memory CD4+ T cells from blood. The receptor source for this set is a man younger than 35 in good health.

The rearrangement joins TRBV4-3 to TRBJ1-1; D not certain. V dropped 4 bases and J dropped 0 bases, with 18 bases sitting between them. CDR3 length: 17 amino acids. Germline CDR1 reads LGHNA; CDR2 reads YSLEER. The CDR3 region has the DNA TGCGCCAGCAGCCCAGACCTGGTCCGGGCCATGAACACTGAAGCTTTCTTT. This sequence encodes CASSPDLVRAMNTEAFF.

The rearrangement links TRBV28 to TRBJ2-1; D gene ambiguous. Germline loops: CDR1 MDHEN, CDR2 SYDVKM. The V end was cut by 6 bases, the J end by 0 bases, with 12 bases between. This CDR3 comprises 15 residues. DNA of the CDR3: TGTGCCAGCAGATTCGTCCTGCGCTCCTACAATGAGCAGTTCTTC. Encoded protein: CASRFVLRSYNEQFF.

This chain joins TRBV28 and TRBJ2-7; D is ambiguous. In germline, CDR1 is MDHEN, CDR2 SYDVKM. Trimming removed 7 bases at V and 2 bases at J, with 18 bases between. The length of the CDR3 is 15 residues. This chain's CDR3 is CASTDDMIATYEQYF. The DNA of the CDR3 is TGTGCCAGCACGGATGACATGATAGCAACCTACGAGCAGTACTTC.

This clone was recorded many times. In the same sample, other DNA sequences code for this CDR3. J is TRBJ1-5 and V is TRBV30; D unclear. V was shortened by 0 bases and J by 2 bases, with 5 bases between the two germline ends. CDR3 size: 13 residues. Germline CDR1 reads GTSNPN; CDR2 reads SVGIG (reference sequence). In DNA, the CDR3 is TGTGCCTGGAGTGTAGTCCGCAATCAGCCCCAGCATTTT. Translation: CAWSVVRNQPQHF.

This chain connects TRBV9 to TRBJ1-1; the D is unclear. There are 14 residues in the CDR3. V shed 0 bases and J shed 4 bases, with 10 bases lying between them. Germline V gives CDR1 SGDLS, CDR2 YYNGEE. CDR3 residues: CASSVATLSTEAFF. As DNA, the CDR3 is TGTGCCAGCAGCGTAGCTACCCTAAGCACTGAAGCTTTCTTT.

V and J are TRBV7-3 and TRBJ2-2, with D uncertain. The V and J ends lost 5 bases and 0 bases respectively, with 7 bases between them. Germline V gene lookup returns CDR1 SGHTA and CDR2 FQGTGA. This CDR3 region has 14 residues. In DNA, the CDR3 is TGTGCCAGCAGCGCACTCGCGAACACCGGGGAGCTGTTTTTT. This gives the protein CASSALANTGELFF.

Here the CDR3 reads CASSTPEAGKETQYF. The CDR3 region has the DNA TGTGCCAGTAGTACGCCGGAAGCGGGTAAAGAGACCCAGTACTTC. This chain connects TRBV19 to TRBJ2-5; D may be TRBD2 (6 bases). This CDR3 is built from 15 residues. Germline V CDR1 and CDR2: LNHDA, SQIVND (reference sequence). V lost 4 bases and J 3 bases, leaving 15 bases between the germline ends.

As for this clone: Given a much more abundant clone one base away, this may be a read error. The V and J genes are TRBV7-3 and TRBJ1-1; TRBD1 matches 7 bases. The CDR3 sequence is 12 residues long. From germline, CDR1 is SGHTA and CDR2 FQGTGA. The V segment lost 1 base and the J segment 7 bases; nucleotides outside the gene matches: 0. In DNA, the CDR3 is TGTGCCAGCAGCTTAAGGGACAGTGAAGCTTTCTTT. Protein product: CASSLRDSEAFF.

This sequence joins TRBV9 and TRBJ1-2; 8 bases fit TRBD1. Germline loops: CDR1 SGDLS, CDR2 YYNGEE. The ends lost 0 bases at V and 7 bases at J; junction bases unmatched: 17. This CDR3 contains 18 residues. The CDR3 coding sequence is TGTGCCAGCAGCGTAGAACCAGGGGGCGTCTTCCCCTTGGGTGGCTACACCTTC. It translates to CASSVEPGGVFPLGGYTF.

The J gene is TRBJ2-1, the V gene TRBV29-1, with D perhaps given as TRBD1 or TRBD2 (5 bases each). The V gene's germline CDR1 is SQVTM and CDR2 ANQGSEA. The CDR3 length is 12 residues. Trimming pared 8 bases from V and 4 bases from J, leaving 12 bases between. The CDR3 DNA reads as TGCAGCTCCGGGGCGCGTTACAATGAGCAGTTCTTC. It codes for CSSGARYNEQFF.

This clone was seen many times. This sequence joins TRBV21-1 and TRBJ2-1; TRBD2 is the table's D call and was not checked against the DNA. TRBV21-1 is recorded as a pseudogene. The CDR3 spans 15 residues. This CDR3 is CASSTLLAGVNEQFF. CDR3 nucleotides: TGTGCCAGCAGCACCCTGCTAGCGGGAGTCAATGAGCAGTTCTTC.

J is TRBJ1-1 and V is TRBV20-1; D remains unclear. The length of the CDR3 is 11 residues. V lost 4 bases, J lost 6 bases, and 9 bases lay in between. The germline gives CDR1 DFQATT, CDR2 SNEGSKA (reference sequence). The CDR3: CSAKRHAEAFF. CDR3 DNA sequence: TGCAGTGCTAAGCGACACGCTGAAGCTTTCTTT.

The J gene is TRBJ2-1, the V gene TRBV14; D tentatively fits TRBD1 or TRBD2 (5 bases each). Germline V lookup: CDR1 SGHDN, CDR2 FVKESK. V lost 0 bases and J lost 8, with 14 bases in between. The CDR3 totals 15 residues. The CDR3 nucleotides are TGTGCCAGCAGCCAAGATTTTTCCAGGGACCATGAGCAGTTCTTC. This gives the protein CASSQDFSRDHEQFF.

This chain links TRBV4-1 with TRBJ2-1; D is ambiguous. Germline assignment: CDR1 MGHRA and CDR2 YSYEKL. The CDR3 covers 13 residues. V was shortened by 0 bases and J by 10 bases, with 10 bases between the two germline ends. CDR3 in DNA: TGCGCCAGCAGCCAAGATAACCTCGGGGAGCAGTTCTTC. The encoded protein is CASSQDNLGEQFF.

This chain connects TRBV7-9 to TRBJ2-1; D unclear. Germline CDR1 SEHNR, CDR2 FQNEAQ (reference sequence). This CDR3 comprises 15 residues. V was pared by 5 bases and J by 2 bases, with 13 bases between. CDR3 amino acids: CASSRTSFTYNEQFF. In DNA form, the CDR3 reads TGTGCCAGCAGCCGTACGAGTTTCACCTACAATGAGCAGTTCTTC.

V usage is TRBV28 and J usage is TRBJ2-1; 9 bases align to TRBD2. Germline loops: CDR1 MDHEN, CDR2 SYDVKM. V gave up 5 bases and J gave up 4 bases; unmatched junction bases: 9. The CDR3 consists of 16 residues. CDR3 protein: CASSVSSGTRYNEQFF. As DNA, the CDR3 is TGTGCCAGCAGTGTTTCTAGCGGGACCCGGTACAATGAGCAGTTCTTC.

This sequence joins TRBV4-3 and TRBJ2-2; perhaps D is TRBD1 or TRBD2 (5 bases each). The CDR3 has 15 residues. Germline CDR1 and CDR2: LGHNA and YSLEER. V was clipped by 0 bases and J by 5 bases, with 10 bases between them. Here the CDR3 reads CASSQEGTRTGELFF. In nucleotides, the CDR3 is TGCGCCAGCAGCCAAGAGGGGACGAGAACCGGGGAGCTGTTTTTT.

This clone showed up just a few times. The V and J genes are TRBV4-1 and TRBJ2-5; D is ambiguous. In germline, CDR1 is MGHRA, CDR2 YSYEKL. Trimming stripped 2 bases from V and 4 bases from J, with 11 bases between. The CDR3 is 14 residues long. The CDR3: CASSQTGSRETQYF. Written as DNA, the CDR3 is TGCGCCAGCAGCCAAACCGGGTCGAGAGAGACCCAGTACTTC.

V usage is TRBV10-3 and J usage is TRBJ2-7, with D hard to call. Germline V CDR1 and CDR2: ENHRY, SYGVKD. This CDR3 has 14 residues. The V end lost 4 bases, the J end lost 6 bases, and 16 bases lay between the germline ends. CDR3 nucleotides: TGTGCCATCAGTGGAGTTGGGGTCGGGTCCGAGCAGTACTTC. Its translation: CAISGVGVGSEQYF.

The chain is built from TRBV11-2 and TRBJ2-1; D call uncertain. V was shortened by 1 base and J by 14 bases, with 9 bases between the two germline ends. The germline gives CDR1 SGHAT, CDR2 FQNNGV. The CDR3 spans 11 residues. The CDR3 reads CASSLGSAKFF. Written as DNA, the CDR3 is TGTGCCAGCAGCTTAGGTTCGGCGAAGTTCTTC.

This clone was seen a few times. The chain uses TRBV2 and TRBJ2-6, with D tentatively TRBD1 (5 bases). CDR1 and CDR2 from the germline V gene are SNHLY and FYNNEI. The CDR3 runs to 15 residues. Trimming removed 6 bases from V and 2 bases from J, with 11 bases in between. For the CDR3, the DNA is TGTGCCAGCAGATGGGGCACAGCTGGGGCCAACGTCCTGACTTTC. Its translation: CASRWGTAGANVLTF.

This chain links TRBV7-6 with TRBJ2-3, with D tentatively TRBD1 or TRBD2 (5 bases each). Germline lookup yields CDR1 SGHVS and CDR2 FNYEAQ. This CDR3 contains 15 residues. V lost 3 bases and J lost 4, with 14 bases in between. The CDR3 reads CASSFEGSGADTQYF. CDR3 nucleotides: TGTGCCAGCAGCTTCGAGGGGTCCGGAGCAGATACGCAGTATTTT.

V is TRBV20-1 and J is TRBJ1-3; D unclear. V was cut by 5 bases and J by 8 bases, with 10 bases left in between. Germline CDR1 reads DFQATT; CDR2 reads SNEGSKA (reference sequence). This CDR3 contains 11 residues. The CDR3 bases are TGCAGTGCTCTGCTTCTAGACACCATATATTTT. This translates into CSALLLDTIYF.